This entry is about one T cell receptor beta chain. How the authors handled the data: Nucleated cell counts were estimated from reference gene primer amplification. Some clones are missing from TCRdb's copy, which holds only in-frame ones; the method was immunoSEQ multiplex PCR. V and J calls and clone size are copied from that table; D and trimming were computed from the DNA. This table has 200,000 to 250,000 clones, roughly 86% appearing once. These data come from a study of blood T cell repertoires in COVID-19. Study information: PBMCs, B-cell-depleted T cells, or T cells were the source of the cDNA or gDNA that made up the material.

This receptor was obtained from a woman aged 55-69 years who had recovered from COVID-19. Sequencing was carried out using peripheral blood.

The CDR3 region is CASSYGTIGTEAFF. The CDR3 DNA follows: TGTGCCAGCAGTTATGGGACAATCGGCACTGAAGCTTTCTTT. This rearrangement joins TRBV6-2 or TRBV6-3 to TRBJ1-1; weak D call: TRBD1 (6 bases). Germline V lookup: CDR1 MNHEY, CDR2 SVGEGT. V was pared by 3 bases and J by 4 bases, with 12 bases between. The CDR3 extends over 14 amino acids.